One sample yielded the 4 T cell receptor beta chains listed below, sequenced in a study of T cells in Graves' hyperthyroidism and ophthalmopathy. The TCR beta CDR3 regions underwent amplification using RNA transcripts as the source. Researchers ran a first-round RT-PCR on the TCR CDR3 using the HTBI primer set. TCRdb reanalysed the multiplex PCR reads using MiXCR and keeps one entry per CDR3 protein. The sample consists of 550,000 to 700,000 distinct CDR3 sequences, roughly 15% of them appearing once. The specimen sequenced was blood. These receptors were collected from a woman aged 40 to 50 with Graves' ophthalmopathy.

This clonotype was seen ten or more times. The chain employs TRBV12-3 or TRBV12-4 and TRBJ1-1; D unresolved. CDR3 length: 12 amino acids. Trimming pared 1 base from V and 6 bases from J, leaving 6 bases between. As DNA, the CDR3 is TGTGCCAGCAGTTTAGGACCGTCTGAAGCTTTCTTT. Its protein product is CASSLGPSEAFF.

The gene calls are TRBV6-1 and TRBJ1-1; TRBD1 aligns across 9 bases. The germline V gene encodes CDR1 MNHNS and CDR2 SASEGT. The CDR3 covers 12 residues. The junction had 6 bases not matched to a gene; V was cut back by 6 bases and J by 10 bases. The CDR3 DNA reads TGTGCCAGCAGCCGGGGACAGGGTGGAGCTTTCTTT. It is translated as CASSRGQGGAFF.

This clonotype was counted ten times or more. The chain couples TRBV20-1 to TRBJ1-5; weak D call: TRBD1 (5 bases). In germline, CDR1 is DFQATT, CDR2 SNEGSKA (reference sequence). The V end was cut by 2 bases, the J end by 2 bases, with 13 bases between. The CDR3 length is 15 residues. CDR3 sequence reads: CSARTQRGGNQPQHF. The CDR3 bases are TGCAGTGCTAGAACTCAGAGGGGTGGCAATCAGCCCCAGCATTTT.

The chain recombines TRBV11-2 with TRBJ2-5, with TRBD1 matching over 8 bases. Trimming removed 5 bases from V and 0 bases from J; junction bases left unmatched: 8. Germline V gene lookup returns CDR1 SGHAT and CDR2 FQNNGV. The CDR3 runs to 16 residues. This CDR3 is CASSPRTGSNQETQYF. The CDR3 DNA reads as TGTGCCAGCAGCCCAAGGACAGGGTCCAACCAAGAGACCCAGTACTTC.